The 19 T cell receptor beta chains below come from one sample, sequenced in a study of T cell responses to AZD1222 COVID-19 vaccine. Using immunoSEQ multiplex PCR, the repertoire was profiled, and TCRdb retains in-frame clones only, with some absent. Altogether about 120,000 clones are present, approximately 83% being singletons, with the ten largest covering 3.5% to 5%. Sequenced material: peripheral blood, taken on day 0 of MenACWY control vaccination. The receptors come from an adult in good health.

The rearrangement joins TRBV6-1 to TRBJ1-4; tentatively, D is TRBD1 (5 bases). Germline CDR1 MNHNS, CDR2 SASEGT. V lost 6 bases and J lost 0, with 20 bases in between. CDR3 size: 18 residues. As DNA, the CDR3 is TGTGCCAGCAGCGAAAGGGGCGGTGTAGGGACAACTAATGAAAAACTGTTTTTT. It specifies CASSERGGVGTTNEKLFF.

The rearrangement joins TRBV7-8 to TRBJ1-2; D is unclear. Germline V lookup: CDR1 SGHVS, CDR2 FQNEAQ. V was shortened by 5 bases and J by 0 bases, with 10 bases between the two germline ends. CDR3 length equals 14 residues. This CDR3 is CASSRANPNYGYTF. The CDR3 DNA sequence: TGTGCCAGCAGCCGAGCAAATCCTAACTATGGCTACACCTTC.

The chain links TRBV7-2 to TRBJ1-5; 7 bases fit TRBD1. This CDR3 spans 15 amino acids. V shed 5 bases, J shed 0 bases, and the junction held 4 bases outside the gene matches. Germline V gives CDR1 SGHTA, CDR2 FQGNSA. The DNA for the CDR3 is TGTGCCAGCAGCCCGGGACAGTATAGCAATCAGCCCCAGCATTTT. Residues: CASSPGQYSNQPQHF. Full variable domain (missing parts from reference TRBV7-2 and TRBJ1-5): GAGVSQSPSNKVTEKGKDVELRCDPISGHTALYWYRQSLGQGLEFLIYFQGNSAPDKSGLPSDRFSAERTGGSVSTLTIQRTQQEDSAVYLCASSPGQYSNQPQHFGDGTRLSIL.

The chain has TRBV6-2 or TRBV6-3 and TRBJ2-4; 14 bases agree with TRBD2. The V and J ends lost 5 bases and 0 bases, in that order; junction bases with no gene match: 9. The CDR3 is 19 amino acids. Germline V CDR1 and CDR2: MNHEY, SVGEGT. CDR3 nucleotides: TGTGCCAGCAGTCTCCGGACTAGCGGGGGGATTTTAGCCAAAAACATTCAGTACTTC. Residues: CASSLRTSGGILAKNIQYF.

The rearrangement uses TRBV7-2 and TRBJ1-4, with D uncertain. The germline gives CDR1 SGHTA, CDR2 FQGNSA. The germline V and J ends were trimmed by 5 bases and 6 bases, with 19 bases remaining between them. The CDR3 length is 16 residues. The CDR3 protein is CASSPAPGQWDEKLFF. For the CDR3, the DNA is TGTGCCAGCAGCCCCGCACCGGGCCAATGGGATGAAAAACTGTTTTTT.

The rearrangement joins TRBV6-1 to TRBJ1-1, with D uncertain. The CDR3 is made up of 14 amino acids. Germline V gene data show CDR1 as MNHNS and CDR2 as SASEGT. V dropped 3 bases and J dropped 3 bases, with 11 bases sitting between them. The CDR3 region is CASSDVRVDTEAFF. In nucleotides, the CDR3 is TGTGCCAGCAGTGATGTTCGGGTGGACACTGAAGCTTTCTTT.

CDR3 coding DNA: TGTGCCAGCAACGCGGGACGAAGCCCCACTGAAGCTTTCTTT. It encodes CASNAGRSPTEAFF. The gene calls are TRBV11-1 and TRBJ1-1, with D possibly matching TRBD1 (5 bases). The germline V gene has CDR1 SGHAT and CDR2 FQDESV (reference sequence). The CDR3 has 14 amino acids. Between the trimmed V and J ends, which lost 7 bases and 4 bases, there was a span of 16 bases.

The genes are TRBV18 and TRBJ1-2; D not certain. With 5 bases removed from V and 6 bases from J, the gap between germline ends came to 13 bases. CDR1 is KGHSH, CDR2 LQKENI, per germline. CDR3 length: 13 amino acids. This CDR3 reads CASSIQRRDGYTF. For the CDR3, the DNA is TGTGCCAGCTCAATACAGAGGAGGGATGGCTACACCTTC.

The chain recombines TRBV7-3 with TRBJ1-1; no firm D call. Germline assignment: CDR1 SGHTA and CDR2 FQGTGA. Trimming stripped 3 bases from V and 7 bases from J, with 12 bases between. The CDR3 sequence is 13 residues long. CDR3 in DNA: TGTGCCAGCAGCTTCATCGGGCACAGTGAAGCTTTCTTT. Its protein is CASSFIGHSEAFF.

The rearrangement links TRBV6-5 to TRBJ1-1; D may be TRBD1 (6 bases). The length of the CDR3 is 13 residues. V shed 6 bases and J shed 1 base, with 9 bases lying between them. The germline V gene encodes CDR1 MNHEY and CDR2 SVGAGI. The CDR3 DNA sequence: TGTGCCAGCAGGTTACAGGGGAACACTGAAGCTTTCTTT. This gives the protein CASRLQGNTEAFF.

The CDR3 spells CASSLESRYEQYF. CDR3 coding DNA: TGTGCCAGCAGTCTCGAATCTCGTTACGAGCAGTACTTC. The chain employs TRBV6-5 and TRBJ2-7; D unclear. This CDR3 is built from 13 residues. V lost 5 bases to trimming and J lost 4 bases, with 12 bases between them. Looked up from germline, CDR1 is MNHEY and CDR2 is SVGAGI.

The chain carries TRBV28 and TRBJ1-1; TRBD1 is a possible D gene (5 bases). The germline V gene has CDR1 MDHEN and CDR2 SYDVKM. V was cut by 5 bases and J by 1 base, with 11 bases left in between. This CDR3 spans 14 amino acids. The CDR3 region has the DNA TGTGCCAGCAGTCCGACAGTGACGAACACTGAAGCTTTCTTT. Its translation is CASSPTVTNTEAFF.

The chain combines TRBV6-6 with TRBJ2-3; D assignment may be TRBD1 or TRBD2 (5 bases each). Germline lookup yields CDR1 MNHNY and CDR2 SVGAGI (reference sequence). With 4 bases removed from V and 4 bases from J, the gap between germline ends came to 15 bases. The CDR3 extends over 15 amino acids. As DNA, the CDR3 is TGTGCCAGCAGTTTCCCGGGACGTGAGGCAGATACGCAGTATTTT. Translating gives CASSFPGREADTQYF.

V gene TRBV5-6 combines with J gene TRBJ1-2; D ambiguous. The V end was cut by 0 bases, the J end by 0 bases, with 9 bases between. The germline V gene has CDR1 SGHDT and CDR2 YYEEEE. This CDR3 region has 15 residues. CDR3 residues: CASSLESIANYGYTF. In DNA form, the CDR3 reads TGTGCCAGCAGCTTGGAATCGATTGCTAACTATGGCTACACCTTC.

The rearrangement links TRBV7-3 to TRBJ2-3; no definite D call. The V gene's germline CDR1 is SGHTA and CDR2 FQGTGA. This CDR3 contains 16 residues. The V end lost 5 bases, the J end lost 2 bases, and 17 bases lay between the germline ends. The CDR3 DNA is TGTGCCAGCAGCCCAGTCGGTACAGATAACACAGATACGCAGTATTTT. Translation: CASSPVGTDNTDTQYF.

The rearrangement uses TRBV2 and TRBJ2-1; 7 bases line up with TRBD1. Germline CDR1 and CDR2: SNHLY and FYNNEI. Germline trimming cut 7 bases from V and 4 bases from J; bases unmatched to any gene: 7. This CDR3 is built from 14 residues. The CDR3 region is CASNWQGVYNEQFF. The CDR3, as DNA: TGTGCCAGCAATTGGCAGGGGGTGTACAATGAGCAGTTCTTC.

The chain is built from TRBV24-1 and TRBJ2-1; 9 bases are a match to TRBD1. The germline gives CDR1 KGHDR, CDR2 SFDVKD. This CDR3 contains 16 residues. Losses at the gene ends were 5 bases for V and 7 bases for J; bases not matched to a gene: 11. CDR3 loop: CATSGTGTGFGNEQFF. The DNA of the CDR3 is TGTGCCACCAGTGGTACCGGGACAGGGTTCGGGAATGAGCAGTTCTTC.

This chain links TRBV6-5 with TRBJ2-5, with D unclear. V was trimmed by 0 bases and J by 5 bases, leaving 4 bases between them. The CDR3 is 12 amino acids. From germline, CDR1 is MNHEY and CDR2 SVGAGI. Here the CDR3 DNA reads TGTGCCAGCAGTTACTCCGGGGAGACCCAGTACTTC. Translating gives CASSYSGETQYF.

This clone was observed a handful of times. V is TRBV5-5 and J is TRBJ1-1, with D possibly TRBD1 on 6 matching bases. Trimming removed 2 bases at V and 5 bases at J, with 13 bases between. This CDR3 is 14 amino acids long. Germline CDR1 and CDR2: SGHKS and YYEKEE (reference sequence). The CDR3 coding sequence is TGTGCCAGCAGCTTAAGACAGGAGGGGACTGAAGCTTTCTTT. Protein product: CASSLRQEGTEAFF.